Listed below are T cell receptor beta chains from one sample, sequenced in a study of T cells after yellow fever vaccination. A single record per CDR3 protein comes from TCRdb applying MiXCR to the 5' RACE reads. This table holds about 580,000 distinct CDR3 sequences, 17% found once. The specimen was PBMCs, collected around 5 days after the first yellow fever vaccination. The source of these receptors is a man younger than 35 who received the YFV17D yellow fever vaccine. Each CDR3 is given without its conserved first and last residue.

j_call v_call cdr3_aa
TRBJ2-2 TRBV5-1 ASSLGYTGELF
TRBJ2-3 TRBV3-1 ASSQVLEGRDTQY
TRBJ2-1 TRBV7-2 ASSTATLDGNEQF
TRBJ2-7 TRBV7-9 ASSSQGLEQY
TRBJ2-5 TRBV5-4 ASSSPLAGGLLETQY
TRBJ2-3 TRBV5-5 ASSSTPDSTDTQY
TRBJ1-2 TRBV2 ASSQVRPGNYGYT
TRBJ2-3 TRBV7-6 APRTSQDTQY
TRBJ1-3 TRBV10-3 AISAWAAAKEGNTIY
TRBJ1-2 TRBV11-2 ASRKKGLGYT
TRBJ1-1 TRBV20-1 SARVGANTEAF
TRBJ2-1 TRBV6-2/TRBV6-3 ASNRAGGFYNEQF
TRBJ2-5 TRBV12-5 ASGTGGRETQY
TRBJ2-7 TRBV7-2 ASTATELSYEQY
TRBJ1-4 TRBV6-1 ASSEEGRGGRSETYNEKLF
TRBJ1-2 TRBV9 ASSPQGAGNYGYT